Listed here are 13 T cell receptor beta chains from one sample, sequenced in a study of T cells in Graves' hyperthyroidism and ophthalmopathy (dated by TCRdb to between 2017 and 2020). The receptor library was made with multiplex PCR. Sequenced using an Illumina HiSeq 2000. Amplification of TCR beta CDR3 regions was carried out from RNA transcripts. The TCR CDR3 was subjected to a first round of RT-PCR using the HTBI primer set and the Qiagen OneStep RT-PCR kit. In-frame beta chains were kept once TCRdb had trimmed the public reads at Q25 with fastp and called clones with MiXCR. For every CDR3 protein sequence, its rows merge into one entry that carries the most common genes and DNA. The sample table lists 450,000 to 700,000 distinct CDR3 sequences, about 45% of them with a count of one. The ten largest clones capture about 20% of the sample. Material: peripheral blood or thyroid tissue (not recorded which). These receptors came from an adult woman with Graves' disease, either hyperthyroidism or ophthalmopathy (not recorded which).

The chain joins TRBV14 to TRBJ1-3, with 8 bases aligning to TRBD1. Germline V lookup: CDR1 SGHDN, CDR2 FVKESK. The length of the CDR3 is 15 residues. V dropped 4 bases and J dropped 3; count of bases not matched to a gene: 5. CDR3 protein: CASSRGQAIGNTIYF. The CDR3 nucleotides read TGTGCCAGCAGCCGGGGACAGGCTATTGGAAACACCATATATTTT. Complete variable domain (other parts from reference TRBV14 and TRBJ1-3): EAGVTQFPSHSVIEKGQTVTLRCDPISGHDNLYWYRRVMGKEIKFLLHFVKESKQDESGMPNNRFLAERTGGTYSTLKVQPAELEDSGVYFCASSRGQAIGNTIYFGEGSWLTVV.

The chain is built from TRBV20-1 and TRBJ2-5; no clear D. V was clipped by 1 base and J by 7 bases, with 7 bases between them. This CDR3 has 11 residues. CDR1 and CDR2 from the germline V gene are DFQATT and SNEGSKA (reference sequence). The chain's CDR3 is CSARAWLTQYF. The CDR3 coding sequence is TGCAGTGCTAGAGCATGGTTGACCCAGTACTTC.

J is TRBJ1-1 and V is TRBV19; D call uncertain. V was trimmed by 7 bases and J by 6 bases, leaving 12 bases between them. The CDR3 runs 12 residues. In germline, CDR1 is LNHDA, CDR2 SQIVND (reference sequence). In DNA form, the CDR3 reads TGTGCCAGTAAAAGCCGGACGGCTGAAGCTTTCTTT. Its protein product is CASKSRTAEAFF.

This clonotype was seen at least ten times. The chain couples TRBV15 to TRBJ2-7, with D possibly TRBD1 on 6 matching bases. CDR1 LNHNV and CDR2 YYDKDF come from the germline V gene (reference sequence). The CDR3 consists of 12 residues. Trimming cost V 8 bases and J 6 bases, with 14 bases left between them. CDR3 sequence (DNA): TGTGCCACCTGGGGACATGGCGGCGAGCAGTACTTC. Translating it yields CATWGHGGEQYF.

The chain links TRBV20-1 to TRBJ1-4; D remains ambiguous. From germline, CDR1 is DFQATT and CDR2 SNEGSKA (reference sequence). The CDR3 is made up of 15 amino acids. Trimming stripped 3 bases from V and 8 bases from J, with 19 bases between. The CDR3 loop is CSASVGNQDTEKLFF. The CDR3, as DNA: TGCAGTGCTAGTGTGGGCAATCAAGATACCGAAAAACTGTTTTTT.

Here the CDR3 DNA reads TGTGCCAGCAGCGGGACAGGGGGCGAGCCCCAGCAGTACTTC. Translation gives CASSGTGGEPQQYF. The chain recombines TRBV9 with TRBJ2-7, with 11 bases aligning to TRBD1. This CDR3 region has 14 residues. The V segment lost 3 bases and the J segment 8 bases; nucleotides outside the gene matches: 7. Germline V CDR1 and CDR2: SGDLS, YYNGEE.

V and J are TRBV28 and TRBJ1-4; weak D call: TRBD1 (5 bases). V was trimmed by 5 bases and J by 8 bases, leaving 15 bases between them. Per germline, CDR1 MDHEN and CDR2 SYDVKM. This CDR3 is 14 amino acids long. The CDR3 DNA sequence: TGTGCCAGCAGTCCAGTCCCGGGACGGGAAAAACTGTTTTTT. Amino acid sequence: CASSPVPGREKLFF.

In this sample, this clonotype turned up many times. The J gene is TRBJ1-2, the V gene TRBV19; weak D call: TRBD1 (5 bases). This CDR3 is built from 13 residues. Trimming left V 5 bases short and J 8 bases short, with 15 bases between. The germline V gene encodes CDR1 LNHDA and CDR2 SQIVND (reference sequence). CDR3 amino acids: CASSLGTFKGYTF. The CDR3 nucleotides read TGTGCCAGTAGTCTCGGGACGTTCAAGGGCTACACCTTC.

This clonotype was seen more than once but under ten times. The rearrangement joins TRBV7-9 to TRBJ2-5; 9 bases map to TRBD2. The CDR3 loop spans 17 amino acids. Per germline, CDR1 SEHNR and CDR2 FQNEAQ (reference sequence). The junction had 15 bases not matched to a gene; V was cut back by 5 bases and J by 5 bases. This CDR3 reads CASSPPSGRRGGETQYF. In DNA, the CDR3 is TGTGCCAGCAGCCCTCCGAGCGGGAGGCGCGGCGGGGAGACCCAGTACTTC.

The CDR3 spells CASSFRDRGPEETQYF. CDR3 sequence (DNA): TGTGCCAGCAGCTTCCGGGACAGGGGCCCTGAAGAGACCCAGTACTTC. The V call is TRBV7-3, the J call TRBJ2-5, with 10 bases aligning to TRBD1. V lost 3 bases and J lost 3; bases outside the gene matches: 7. This CDR3 region has 16 residues. Germline V gene lookup returns CDR1 SGHTA and CDR2 FQGTGA. Looking up the rest from reference TRBV7-3 and TRBJ2-5 gives the full variable domain: GAGVSQTPSNKVTEKGKYVELRCDPISGHTALYWYRQSLGQGPEFLIYFQGTGAADDSGLPNDRFFAVRPEGSVSTLKIQRTERGDSAVYLCASSFRDRGPEETQYFGPGTRLLVL.

The chain uses TRBV7-8 and TRBJ2-5; 7 bases fit TRBD2. J was trimmed by 7 bases and V by 3 bases; bases with no gene match: 14. The CDR3 has 16 amino acids. Germline loops: CDR1 SGHVS, CDR2 FQNEAQ. The CDR3, as DNA: TGTGCCAGCAGCTTCCGCGGGTCGCGCTCGGGAGGGACCCAGTACTTC. This translates into CASSFRGSRSGGTQYF.

Only a few counts were recorded for this clonotype. This likely traces to a read error, being one base from a far larger clone. As the CDR3 is not closed by the conserved phenylalanine or tryptophan, this likely results from a read error. The rearrangement joins TRBV7-8 to TRBJ2-7; TRBD2 agrees at 7 bases. J lost 4 bases, V lost 6 bases, and 3 bases had no gene match. The CDR3 contains 12 residues. CDR1 is SGHVS and CDR2 is FQNEAQ in the germline V gene. The CDR3, as DNA: TGTGCCAGCAGTTACGGGGGGTACGAGCAGTACCTC. Amino acids: CASSYGGYEQYL.

The chain is built from TRBV27 and TRBJ2-7, with D perhaps TRBD1 or TRBD2 (5 bases each). Germline V gene lookup returns CDR1 MNHEY and CDR2 SMNVEV (reference sequence). This CDR3 comprises 14 residues. V was cut by 8 bases and J by 3 bases, with 17 bases left in between. The CDR3: CASSTWDGDYEQYF. DNA of the CDR3: TGTGCCAGCTCGACCTGGGACGGGGACTACGAGCAGTACTTC.